What follows are 21 T cell receptor beta chains derived from one specimen sequenced in a study of Graves' ophthalmopathy and Graves' hyperthyroidism (dated by TCRdb to between 2018 and 2020). Sequenced on an Illumina HiSeq 2000. For repertoire sequencing, TCR beta CDR3 regions were amplified from RNA transcripts. A first-round RT-PCR used HTBI primers with the Qiagen OneStep RT-PCR kit, followed by a second-round multiplex PCR, size selection and purification. TCRdb applied fastp at Q25 and MiXCR to the public reads, then kept only in-frame beta chains. One record per CDR3 amino acid sequence lists the most common genes and DNA. The table for this sample lists 500,000 to 800,000 distinct CDR3 sequences; over 40% of them were counted only once. About 3.3% of the sample is in the top ten clones. Sequencing was carried out using peripheral blood. The receptors shown here come from an adult man with Graves' ophthalmopathy.

The chain employs TRBV7-9 and TRBJ2-7; D unclear. Germline lookup yields CDR1 SEHNR and CDR2 FQNEAQ (reference sequence). The CDR3 totals 17 residues. With 5 bases removed from V and 0 bases from J, the gap between germline ends came to 20 bases. The CDR3 reads CASSPARAIPSSYEQYV. The CDR3 DNA reads as TGTGCCAGCAGCCCCGCCCGGGCGATACCCAGCTCCTACGAGCAGTACGTC.

The V and J genes are TRBV6-2 or TRBV6-3 and TRBJ2-7; TRBD1 aligns across 8 bases. The V segment lost 6 bases and the J segment 2 bases; nucleotides outside the gene matches: 12. CDR1 and CDR2 (germline): MNHEY, SVGEGT. The CDR3 has 16 residues. The CDR3 DNA follows: TGTGCCAGCAGGCCACCGGGACAGGTGAAGCCCTACGAGCAGTACTTC. Translating it yields CASRPPGQVKPYEQYF.

The rearrangement uses TRBV10-3 and TRBJ2-5, with 9 positions matching TRBD2. Per germline, CDR1 ENHRY and CDR2 SYGVKD. The V gene end was trimmed by 2 bases and the J gene end by 2 bases; junction bases not matched to a gene: 3. The CDR3 is made up of 15 amino acids. The CDR3 DNA reads TGTGCCATCAGTGAGGGGCTAGCGGGGCAAGAGACCCAGTACTTC. This sequence encodes CAISEGLAGQETQYF.

This sequence joins TRBV12-5 and TRBJ1-5; maybe TRBD1 (5 bases). Germline CDR1 is LGHNT and CDR2 is FRNRAP. The CDR3 loop spans 14 amino acids. Trimming took off 6 bases at V and 6 bases at J, with 15 bases between the two ends. CDR3 nucleotide sequence: TGTGCTAGTGGCCTAGGAGGGGTAGGTCAGCCCCAGCATTTT. Translated: CASGLGGVGQPQHF.

CDR3 region: CASSPEGGFGYTF. The CDR3 DNA reads TGTGCCAGCAGCCCCGAGGGGGGGTTTGGCTACACCTTC. This rearrangement joins TRBV7-3 to TRBJ1-2; a weak D match, TRBD1 (6 bases). Germline V CDR1 and CDR2: SGHTA, FQGTGA. CDR3 length: 13 amino acids. Trimming pared 5 bases from V and 7 bases from J, leaving 14 bases between.

This chain links TRBV24-1 with TRBJ1-1, with TRBD1 identical over 9 bases. In germline, CDR1 is KGHDR, CDR2 SFDVKD. CDR3 size: 16 residues. V shed 4 bases and J 0 bases; nucleotides not matched to a gene: 5. The CDR3 sequence: CATSERQGVMNTEAFF. DNA of the CDR3: TGTGCCACCAGTGAAAGACAGGGGGTGATGAACACTGAAGCTTTCTTT.

The V and J genes are TRBV29-1 and TRBJ2-6, with D perhaps being TRBD1 or TRBD2 (5 bases each). The CDR3 consists of 16 residues. Germline V gene sequence: CDR1 SQVTM, CDR2 ANQGSEA. Deletions cut 5 bases from V and 0 bases from J, with 14 bases between. The CDR3 DNA follows: TGCAGCGTTCGAGGGACCCCCGGCTCTGGGGCCAACGTCCTGACTTTC. This sequence encodes CSVRGTPGSGANVLTF. Full variable domain (remainder filled in from reference TRBV29-1 and TRBJ2-6): SAVISQKPSRDICQRGTSLTIQCQVDSQVTMMFWYRQQPGQSLTLIATANQGSEATYESGFVIDKFPISRPNLTFSTLTVSNMSPEDSSIYLCSVRGTPGSGANVLTFGAGSRLTVL.

This sequence joins TRBV4-1 and TRBJ1-5; TRBD1 aligns across 7 bases. Trimming took 7 bases from V and 0 from J; bases not matched to a gene: 15. CDR1 and CDR2 from the germline V gene are MGHRA and YSYEKL. CDR3 length: 18 amino acids. The CDR3 nucleotides are TGCGCCAGCATTGCAGCGGACAGGCGGGGAACTAGCAATCAGCCCCAGCATTTT. Translating it yields CASIAADRRGTSNQPQHF.

The chain recombines TRBV20-1 with TRBJ1-1, with D perhaps matching TRBD1 (5 bases). The CDR3 is 16 residues long. CDR1 and CDR2 (germline): DFQATT, SNEGSKA (reference sequence). Trimming cost V 3 bases and J 4 bases, with 21 bases left between them. CDR3 in DNA: TGCAGTGCTAGTCGCGACATTGGGGCCAACGTCACTGAAGCTTTCTTT. Translated: CSASRDIGANVTEAFF.

This clonotype has a count of ten or more. The CDR3 spells CATSDGTGTGELFF. The DNA for the CDR3 is TGTGCCACCAGTGATGGGACAGGGACCGGGGAGCTGTTTTTT. The rearrangement joins TRBV24-1 to TRBJ2-2, with 9 bases identical to TRBD1. Germline CDR1 and CDR2: KGHDR and SFDVKD. This CDR3 is 14 amino acids long. The junction had 0 bases not matched to a gene; V was cut back by 3 bases and J by 5 bases.

The chain recombines TRBV14 with TRBJ2-7; D possibly corresponds to TRBD2 (6 bases). Trimming stripped 0 bases from V and 2 bases from J, with 20 bases between. This CDR3 is 18 amino acids long. Germline lookup yields CDR1 SGHDN and CDR2 FVKESK. DNA for the CDR3: TGTGCCAGCAGCCAAGAAGGGGTCCGGGACTTGCAGACCTACGAGCAGTACTTC. Protein: CASSQEGVRDLQTYEQYF.

This clonotype was seen a few times. This chain uses TRBV20-1 with TRBJ2-7; 10 bases are a match to TRBD1. Germline assignment: CDR1 DFQATT and CDR2 SNEGSKA (reference sequence). The CDR3 consists of 16 residues. V lost 3 bases, J lost 2 bases, and 10 bases stayed unmatched. In nucleotides, the CDR3 is TGCAGTGCTAGGGGCCCGGGACAGGGGATGCCCTACGAGCAGTACTTC. Its translation: CSARGPGQGMPYEQYF.

This clonotype showed up many times. This chain connects TRBV5-8 to TRBJ2-7, with 12 bases fitting TRBD2. Germline CDR1 SGHTS, CDR2 YDEGEE. The CDR3 has 13 amino acids. Unmatched junction bases numbered 3, after V lost 8 bases and J lost 3 bases. The CDR3 here is CASILAGGYEQYF. The CDR3 nucleotides read TGTGCCAGTATACTAGCGGGGGGCTACGAGCAGTACTTC.

For this clonotype: The CDR3 carries no conserved terminal phenylalanine or tryptophan, so it likely arises from a read error. This rearrangement joins TRBV7-9 to TRBJ2-5, with 7 bases that match TRBD1. The CDR3 has 15 amino acids. Trimming at V came to 5 bases and at J to 6 bases, leaving 12 bases not matched to a gene. Germline V lookup: CDR1 SEHNR, CDR2 FQNEAQ (reference sequence). The CDR3 here is CASSQDRAVLKTQYV. The DNA of the CDR3 is TGTGCCAGCAGCCAAGACAGGGCCGTATTAAAGACCCAGTACGTC.

On this clonotype: This CDR3 fails to terminate in the conserved phenylalanine or tryptophan, so it likely reflects a read error. The chain is built from TRBV7-2 and TRBJ2-5; 9 bases agree with TRBD2. The V and J ends lost 9 bases and 4 bases, in that order; junction bases with no gene match: 0. Germline V gives CDR1 SGHTA, CDR2 FQGNSA. The CDR3 consists of 11 residues. The DNA of the CDR3 is TGTGCCAGTAGCGGGGGAGAGACCCAGTACCTC. It translates to CASSGGETQYL.

Many counts were recorded for this clonotype. The chain links TRBV7-8 to TRBJ2-7; 10 bases are shared with TRBD1. J was trimmed by 4 bases and V by 1 base; bases with no gene match: 7. The CDR3 is 16 amino acids. Germline CDR1 is SGHVS and CDR2 is FQNEAQ. The CDR3 region is CASSLVRDRGTYEQYF. CDR3 in DNA: TGTGCCAGCAGCTTAGTTCGGGACAGGGGTACTTACGAGCAGTACTTC.

This clonotype occurred many times. The junction does not match germline at one end; this may be a read error. This chain joins TRBV7-7 and TRBJ2-5, with 9 bases lining up with TRBD1. This CDR3 is built from 15 residues. Germline assignment: CDR1 SSHAT and CDR2 FNYEAQ (reference sequence). DNA for the CDR3: TGTGCTAGCAGCGCCACGACAGGGGGTCAAGAGACCCAGTACTTC. Protein: CASSATTGGQETQYF.

This clonotype was detected ten times or more. The chain is built from TRBV25-1 and TRBJ2-7; D remains unclear. From germline, CDR1 is MGHDK and CDR2 SYGVNS. Trimming took off 1 base at V and 2 bases at J, with 9 bases between the two ends. This CDR3 has 14 amino acids. Here the CDR3 DNA reads TGTGCCAGCAGTGAATTTGACCGAACCTACGAGCAGTACTTC. It encodes CASSEFDRTYEQYF.

This clonotype showed up just a few times. This chain connects TRBV9 to TRBJ2-7; 8 bases line up with TRBD2. Losses at the gene ends were 0 bases for V and 6 bases for J; bases not matched to a gene: 8. Germline V lookup: CDR1 SGDLS, CDR2 YYNGEE. CDR3 length equals 15 residues. Written as DNA, the CDR3 is TGTGCCAGCAGCGTAGGTAATAGCGGGGCCTCCGAGCAGTACTTC. The encoded protein is CASSVGNSGASEQYF.

This clonotype appeared many times. The chain couples TRBV6-1 to TRBJ1-2; D gene unclear. CDR1 is MNHNS and CDR2 is SASEGT in the germline V gene. V lost 0 bases and J 2 bases, leaving 4 bases between the germline ends. The CDR3 contains 13 residues. The DNA of the CDR3 is TGTGCCAGCAGTGAAGCGGAAAACTATGGCTACACCTTC. As protein: CASSEAENYGYTF.

This clonotype was detected ten times or more. The rearrangement joins TRBV29-1 to TRBJ2-2, with TRBD1 matching 7 bases. The J segment lost 6 bases and the V segment lost 5 bases, leaving 12 bases of the junction unmatched. Germline V gene data show CDR1 as SQVTM and CDR2 as ANQGSEA. The length of the CDR3 is 15 residues. CDR3 DNA sequence: TGCAGCGTTTTGGGCGGACAGGAGAGAGCCGGGGAGCTGTTTTTT. It encodes CSVLGGQERAGELFF.